This TCR beta chain emerged from a study of blood T cell repertoires in COVID-19. How the authors handled the data: How many nucleated cells were present was estimated from reference gene primer amplification. Assay used: immunoSEQ multiplex PCR; TCRdb lists only in-frame clones, some missing. Clone size and the V and J calls come from that table; the DNA yielded D and trimming. This sample carries approximately 230,000 clones, about 80% of them seen once, and the ten largest clones take about 15%. Among Cohort 3 donors, those recovered had two negative PCRs, clearance, or symptom resolution. Sequencing used PBMCs or T cells enriched from blood (not recorded which). The source of this sequence is a man aged 35 to 55 who had recovered from COVID-19.

Here the CDR3 reads CASSLADRPGYTF. The DNA for the CDR3 is TGTGCCAGCAGTTTAGCCGACAGGCCTGGCTACACCTTC. The chain is built from TRBV12-3 or TRBV12-4 and TRBJ1-2; D may be TRBD1 (6 bases). Trimming took off 0 bases at V and 7 bases at J, with 9 bases between the two ends. There are 13 residues in the CDR3.